The 5 T cell receptor beta chains below were found in one sample sequenced in a study of blood T cell repertoires in COVID-19 (dated by TCRdb to the early 2020s). Library prep was done by the immunoSEQ multiplex PCR assay. TCRdb re-hosts the immuneACCESS table, in-frame sequences only. Its copies lack some clones; in the studies checked, an unresolved V gene accounts for under half of them, and the cause for the rest is not known. The sample table contains approximately 69,000 clones; only one count was recorded for 82% of them. The top ten clonotypes cover around 13% of the sample. Sequenced sample: peripheral blood. These receptors all come from a woman older than 75 with acute or convalescent COVID-19.

This sequence joins TRBV19 and TRBJ2-1, with 9 bases that match TRBD2. The CDR3 spans 16 residues. The germline CDR1 and CDR2 sequences are LNHDA and SQIVND (reference sequence). Trimming at V came to 5 bases and at J to 0 bases, leaving 5 bases not matched to a gene. CDR3 DNA sequence: TGTGCCAGTAGTCGACTAGCGGTCCTCTCCTACAATGAGCAGTTCTTC. It codes for CASSRLAVLSYNEQFF.

A single count supports this clone. The chain joins TRBV19 to TRBJ2-2; 13 nucleotides align to TRBD2. V lost 6 bases and J lost 3; bases outside the gene matches: 7. CDR1 LNHDA and CDR2 SQIVND come from the germline V gene (reference sequence). The CDR3 length is 17 residues. CDR3 sequence reads: CASRGLGLAGDTGELFF. The CDR3 DNA is TGTGCCAGTAGGGGCCTAGGACTAGCGGGAGACACCGGGGAGCTGTTTTTT.

CDR3 coding DNA: TGCGCCAGCAGCCCCCAAATACTAGCTCGGGCCGGGGAGCTGTTTTTT. As protein: CASSPQILARAGELFF. The gene calls are TRBV5-1 and TRBJ2-2; possibly TRBD2 for D (6 bases). CDR1 and CDR2 from the germline V gene are SGHRS and YFSETQ. Trimming took off 4 bases at V and 6 bases at J, with 19 bases between the two ends. The CDR3 extends over 16 amino acids.

The table lists this clone with a count of one. Its ends do not fully match the called genes, so a read error is possible. The genes are TRBV7-7 and TRBJ2-5, with TRBD2 identical over 11 bases. This CDR3 has 18 residues. The germline V gene encodes CDR1 SSHAT and CDR2 FNYEAQ (reference sequence). Here the CDR3 reads CASSLVLGLAGGQEAQYF. The CDR3 DNA reads as TGTGCCAGCAGCTTAGTTTTAGGACTAGCGGGTGGTCAAGAGGCCCAGTACTTC.

V usage is TRBV5-6 and J usage is TRBJ2-1; 13 bases line up with TRBD2. Germline lookup yields CDR1 SGHDT and CDR2 YYEEEE. There are 15 residues in the CDR3. The junction had 5 bases not matched to a gene; V was cut back by 2 bases and J by 9 bases. The CDR3 DNA follows: TGTGCCAGCAGCTTCGCGACTAGCGGGAGGACTGAGCAGTTCTTC. Protein product: CASSFATSGRTEQFF.